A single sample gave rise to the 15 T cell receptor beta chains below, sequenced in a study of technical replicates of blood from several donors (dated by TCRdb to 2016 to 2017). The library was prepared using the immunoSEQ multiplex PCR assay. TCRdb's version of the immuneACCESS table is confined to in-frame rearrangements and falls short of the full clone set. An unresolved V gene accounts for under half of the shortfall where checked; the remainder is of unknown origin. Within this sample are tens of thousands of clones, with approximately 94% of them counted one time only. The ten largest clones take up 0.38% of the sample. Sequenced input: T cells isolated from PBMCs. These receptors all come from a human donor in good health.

In DNA form, the CDR3 reads TGCGCCAGCAGCCGACCGGGACAGGGACGGGGGCAGTACTTC. Protein sequence: CASSRPGQGRGQYF. The rearrangement links TRBV4-1 to TRBJ2-7; 9 nucleotides match TRBD1. This CDR3 has 14 amino acids. Germline CDR1 is MGHRA and CDR2 is YSYEKL. V shed 4 bases and J 9 bases; nucleotides not matched to a gene: 10.

The CDR3 loop is CASSLAATHGYTF. The CDR3 region has the DNA TGTGCCAGCAGTTTAGCGGCAACGCATGGCTACACCTTC. V gene TRBV28 combines with J gene TRBJ1-2; D gene unclear. V was pared by 2 bases and J by 6 bases, with 10 bases between. The CDR3 runs 13 residues. CDR1 is MDHEN, CDR2 SYDVKM, per germline.

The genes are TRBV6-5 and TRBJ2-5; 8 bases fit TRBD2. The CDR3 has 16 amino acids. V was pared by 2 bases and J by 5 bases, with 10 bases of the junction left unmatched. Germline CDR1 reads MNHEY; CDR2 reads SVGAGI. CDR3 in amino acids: CASSYGREAYTETQYF. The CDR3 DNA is TGTGCCAGCAGTTACGGGCGGGAGGCATACACGGAGACCCAGTACTTC.

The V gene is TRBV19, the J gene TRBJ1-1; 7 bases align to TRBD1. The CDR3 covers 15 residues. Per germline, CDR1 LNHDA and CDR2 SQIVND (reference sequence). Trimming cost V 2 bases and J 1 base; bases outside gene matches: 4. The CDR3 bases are TGTGCCAGTAGTATAAGGACAGGAGGGAACACTGAAGCTTTCTTT. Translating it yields CASSIRTGGNTEAFF.

This chain's CDR3 is CASIQGNTIYF. CDR3 nucleotides: TGTGCCAGTATCCAGGGAAACACCATATATTTT. The V and J genes are TRBV2 and TRBJ1-3; D gene unclear. Looked up from germline, CDR1 is SNHLY and CDR2 is FYNNEI. The CDR3 is 11 residues long. V lost 9 bases, J lost 4 bases, and 7 bases lay in between.

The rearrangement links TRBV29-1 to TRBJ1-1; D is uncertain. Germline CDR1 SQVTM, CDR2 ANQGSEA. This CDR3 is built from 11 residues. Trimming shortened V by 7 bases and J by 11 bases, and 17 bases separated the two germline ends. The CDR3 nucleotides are TGCAGCGGGGGAGAGGGTTGGGATGCTTTCTTT. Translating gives CSGGEGWDAFF.

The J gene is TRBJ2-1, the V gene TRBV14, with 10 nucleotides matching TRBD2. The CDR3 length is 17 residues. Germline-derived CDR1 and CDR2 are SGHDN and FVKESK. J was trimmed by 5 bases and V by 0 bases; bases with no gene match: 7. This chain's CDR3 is CASSQDRRTSGNNEQFF. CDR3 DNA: TGTGCCAGCAGCCAAGATCGAAGGACTAGCGGTAACAATGAGCAGTTCTTC. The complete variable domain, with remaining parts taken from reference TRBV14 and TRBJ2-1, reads EAGVTQFPSHSVIEKGQTVTLRCDPISGHDNLYWYRRVMGKEIKFLLHFVKESKQDESGMPNNRFLAERTGGTYSTLKVQPAELEDSGVYFCASSQDRRTSGNNEQFFGPGTRLTVL.

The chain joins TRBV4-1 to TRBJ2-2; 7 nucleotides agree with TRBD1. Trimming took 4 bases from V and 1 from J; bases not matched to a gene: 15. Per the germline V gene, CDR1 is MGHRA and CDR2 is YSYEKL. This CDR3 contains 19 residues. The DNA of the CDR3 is TGCGCCAGCAGCCGGTCCGGTGGGCCAGGACAGGTGAACACCGGGGAGCTGTTTTTT. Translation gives CASSRSGGPGQVNTGELFF.

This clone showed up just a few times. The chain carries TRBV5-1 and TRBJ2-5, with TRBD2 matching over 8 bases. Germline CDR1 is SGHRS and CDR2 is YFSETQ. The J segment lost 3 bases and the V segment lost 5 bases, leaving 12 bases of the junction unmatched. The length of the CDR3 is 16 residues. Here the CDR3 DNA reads TGCGCCAGCAGAATTCGATTTAGCGGGATAGAAGAGACCCAGTACTTC. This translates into CASRIRFSGIEETQYF.

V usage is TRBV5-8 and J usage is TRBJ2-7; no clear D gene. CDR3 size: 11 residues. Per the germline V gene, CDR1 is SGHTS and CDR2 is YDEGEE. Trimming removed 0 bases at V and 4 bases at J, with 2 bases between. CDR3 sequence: CASSLAYEQYF. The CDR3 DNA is TGTGCCAGCAGCTTGGCTTACGAGCAGTACTTC.

DNA for the CDR3: TGCGCCAGCAGCCTGGGACTAGCGGGAGTCAACACCGGGGAGCTGTTTTTT. Amino acids: CASSLGLAGVNTGELFF. The chain employs TRBV4-1 and TRBJ2-2; TRBD2 matches 14 bases. The germline V gene has CDR1 MGHRA and CDR2 YSYEKL. This CDR3 has 17 residues. Trimming took 4 bases from V and 2 from J; bases not matched to a gene: 3.

The CDR3 region has the DNA TGTGCCAGCAGCCCCGGTTACGAGCAGTACTTC. It translates to CASSPGYEQYF. The chain combines TRBV14 with TRBJ2-7; no clear D. Deletions cut 4 bases from V and 4 bases from J, with 5 bases between. The CDR3 covers 11 residues. In germline, CDR1 is SGHDN, CDR2 FVKESK.

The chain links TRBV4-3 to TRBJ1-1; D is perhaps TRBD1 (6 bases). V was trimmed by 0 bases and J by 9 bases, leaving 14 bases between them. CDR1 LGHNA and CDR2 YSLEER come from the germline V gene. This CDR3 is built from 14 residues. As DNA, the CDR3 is TGCGCCAGCAGCCAAGAAGTAGTATGGGGGCAAGCTTTCTTT. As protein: CASSQEVVWGQAFF.

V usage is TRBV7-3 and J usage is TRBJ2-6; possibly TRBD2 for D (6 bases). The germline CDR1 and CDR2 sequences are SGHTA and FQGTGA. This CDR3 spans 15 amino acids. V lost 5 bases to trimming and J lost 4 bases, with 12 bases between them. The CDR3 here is CASSVGGPGANVLTF. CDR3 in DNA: TGTGCCAGCAGCGTGGGGGGTCCCGGGGCCAACGTCCTGACTTTC.

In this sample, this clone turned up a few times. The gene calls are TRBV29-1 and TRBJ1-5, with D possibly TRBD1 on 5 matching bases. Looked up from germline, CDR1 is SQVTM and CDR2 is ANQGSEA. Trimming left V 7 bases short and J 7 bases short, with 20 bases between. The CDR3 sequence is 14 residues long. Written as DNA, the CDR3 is TGCAGCGCCAAAGGGGCCTCAGTGGGCCAGCCCCAGCATTTT. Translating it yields CSAKGASVGQPQHF.